The rows below give T cell receptor beta chains drawn from one sample of a study of CD8 T cells in ankylosing spondylitis. MiXCR was run by TCRdb on the 5' RACE reads, yielding one entry per CDR3 protein. The sample lists roughly 450,000 distinct CDR3 sequences, roughly 26% occurring once. The sample taken for sequencing was blood, either unsorted or a sorted T cell fraction (not recorded which). Receptors originate from a male donor with ankylosing spondylitis. CDR3s include the opening cysteine and the closing phenylalanine or tryptophan. Fields, in order: CDR3 protein, CDR3 DNA, V gene, clone size, J gene, D gene. The D gene is left open where the match is weak. Part of the rows lack a size; the others show once, few, many or a class for expanded clones.

CDR3 protein: CSARDLTVPGSGKLFF; CDR3 DNA: TGCAGTGCTAGAGACCTGACAGTGCCGGGGTCAGGAAAACTGTTTTTT; V gene: TRBV20-1; clone size: NA; J gene: TRBJ1-4; D gene: NA
CDR3 protein: CASSKGHDTEAFF; CDR3 DNA: TGTGCCAGCAGCAAAGGACACGACACTGAAGCTTTCTTT; V gene: TRBV11-3; clone size: NA; J gene: TRBJ1-1; D gene: NA
CDR3 protein: CSAPPGRSYNEQFF; CDR3 DNA: TGCAGTGCCCCCCCCGGGAGGTCCTACAATGAGCAGTTCTTC; V gene: TRBV20-1; clone size: few; J gene: TRBJ2-1; D gene: TRBD2
CDR3 protein: CASSLGGGSPSDTEAFF; CDR3 DNA: TGCGCCAGCAGCTTGGGAGGGGGCTCTCCCTCGGACACTGAAGCTTTCTTT; V gene: TRBV5-1; clone size: few; J gene: TRBJ1-1; D gene: TRBD1
CDR3 protein: CASSSDVLAEAFF; CDR3 DNA: TGCGCCAGCAGCTCGGACGTTCTTGCTGAAGCTTTCTTT; V gene: TRBV5-1; clone size: NA; J gene: TRBJ1-1; D gene: NA
CDR3 protein: CASRESGEQYF; CDR3 DNA: TGTGCCAGCAGGGAGAGCGGCGAGCAGTACTTC; V gene: TRBV2; clone size: NA; J gene: TRBJ2-7; D gene: NA
CDR3 protein: CASSQDGRGGVGNQPQHF; CDR3 DNA: TGTGCCAGCAGCCAAGATGGGCGCGGAGGGGTAGGGAATCAGCCCCAGCATTTT; V gene: TRBV4-2; clone size: few; J gene: TRBJ1-5; D gene: NA
CDR3 protein: CASSLTTGTSYEQYF; CDR3 DNA: TGTGCCAGCAGCTTAACGACAGGGACTTCCTACGAGCAGTACTTC; V gene: TRBV11-2; clone size: NA; J gene: TRBJ2-7; D gene: NA
CDR3 protein: CASSRINGYQETQYF; CDR3 DNA: TGTGCCAGCAGCCGTATAAACGGGTACCAAGAGACCCAGTACTTC; V gene: TRBV7-2; clone size: few; J gene: TRBJ2-5; D gene: NA
CDR3 protein: CASSSQRITYEQYF; CDR3 DNA: TGTGCCAGCTCTTCCCAACGGATTACCTACGAGCAGTACTTC; V gene: TRBV18; clone size: few; J gene: TRBJ2-7; D gene: NA
CDR3 protein: CASSEGLPGSGANVLTF; CDR3 DNA: TGCGCCAGCAGCGAGGGACTACCCGGCTCTGGGGCCAACGTCCTGACTTTC; V gene: TRBV5-1; clone size: NA; J gene: TRBJ2-6; D gene: TRBD2
CDR3 protein: CASSHSGTGGNEQFF; CDR3 DNA: TGTGCCAGCAGCCATTCCGGGACAGGGGGGAATGAGCAGTTCTTC; V gene: TRBV3-1; clone size: NA; J gene: TRBJ2-1; D gene: TRBD1
CDR3 protein: CASSPPRGGLTEAFF; CDR3 DNA: TGTGCCAGCAGCCCCCCCCGCGGGGGTCTGACTGAAGCTTTCTTT; V gene: TRBV7-2; clone size: NA; J gene: TRBJ1-1; D gene: NA
CDR3 protein: CASSLGDPTDTQYF; CDR3 DNA: TGTGCCAGCAGCTTAGGGGACCCCACAGATACGCAGTATTTT; V gene: TRBV7-9; clone size: NA; J gene: TRBJ2-3; D gene: NA
CDR3 protein: CASRPDRGVTGELFF; CDR3 DNA: TGTGCCAGCAGACCTGACAGGGGGGTTACCGGGGAGCTGTTTTTT; V gene: TRBV27; clone size: NA; J gene: TRBJ2-2; D gene: TRBD1
CDR3 protein: CSVDRREGTDTQYF; CDR3 DNA: TGCAGCGTTGACAGGCGGGAGGGGACGGATACGCAGTATTTT; V gene: TRBV29-1; clone size: few; J gene: TRBJ2-3; D gene: TRBD2
CDR3 protein: CSAATGLAAYNEQFF; CDR3 DNA: TGCAGTGCCGCCACGGGACTAGCAGCCTACAATGAGCAGTTCTTC; V gene: TRBV20-1; clone size: NA; J gene: TRBJ2-1; D gene: TRBD2
CDR3 protein: CASSITSHGGLYNEQFF; CDR3 DNA: TGTGCCAGTAGTATAACTAGCCACGGAGGCCTCTACAATGAGCAGTTCTTC; V gene: TRBV19; clone size: NA; J gene: TRBJ2-1; D gene: NA
CDR3 protein: CASSFYTGRTGELFF; CDR3 DNA: TGTGCCAGCAGTTTTTATACGGGGAGAACCGGGGAGCTGTTTTTT; V gene: TRBV12-3/TRBV12-4; clone size: few; J gene: TRBJ2-2; D gene: NA
CDR3 protein: CASSTRGGEGYGYTF; CDR3 DNA: TGCGCCAGCAGCACGAGAGGGGGCGAGGGCTATGGCTACACCTTC; V gene: TRBV5-1; clone size: NA; J gene: TRBJ1-2; D gene: TRBD1
CDR3 protein: CASSPNPLGEKLFF; CDR3 DNA: TGTGCCAGCAGTCCTAACCCCCTGGGTGAAAAACTGTTTTTT; V gene: TRBV27; clone size: NA; J gene: TRBJ1-4; D gene: NA
CDR3 protein: CASSPWTAQNTEAFF; CDR3 DNA: TGTGCCAGCAGCCCGTGGACAGCACAGAACACTGAAGCTTTCTTT; V gene: TRBV7-9; clone size: few; J gene: TRBJ1-1; D gene: NA
CDR3 protein: CSASNWNFYNEQFF; CDR3 DNA: TGCAGTGCTAGCAACTGGAACTTTTACAATGAGCAGTTCTTC; V gene: TRBV20-1; clone size: NA; J gene: TRBJ2-1; D gene: NA
CDR3 protein: CASRRDQETQYF; CDR3 DNA: TGTGCCAGCAGACGAGACCAAGAGACCCAGTACTTC; V gene: TRBV7-9; clone size: few; J gene: TRBJ2-5; D gene: NA
CDR3 protein: CASRVPGTGEAFF; CDR3 DNA: TGTGCCAGCAGGGTTCCCGGGACAGGAGAAGCTTTCTTT; V gene: TRBV12-3/TRBV12-4; clone size: NA; J gene: TRBJ1-1; D gene: TRBD1
CDR3 protein: CASSSGQGASNQPQHF; CDR3 DNA: TGTGCCAGCTCATCAGGACAGGGGGCGAGCAATCAGCCCCAGCATTTT; V gene: TRBV18; clone size: few; J gene: TRBJ1-5; D gene: TRBD1
CDR3 protein: CSARQPLTEAFF; CDR3 DNA: TGCAGTGCTAGACAACCGTTGACTGAAGCTTTCTTT; V gene: TRBV20-1; clone size: few; J gene: TRBJ1-1; D gene: NA
CDR3 protein: CASSLDGVGTQYF; CDR3 DNA: TGTGCCAGCAGCTTAGATGGAGTGGGGACCCAGTACTTC; V gene: TRBV11-2; clone size: NA; J gene: TRBJ2-5; D gene: NA
CDR3 protein: CASSYSLAGEDEQFF; CDR3 DNA: TGTGCCAGCAGTTACTCGCTGGCGGGAGAGGATGAGCAGTTCTTC; V gene: TRBV6-2/TRBV6-3; clone size: NA; J gene: TRBJ2-1; D gene: TRBD2
CDR3 protein: CASRTGGAYGYTF; CDR3 DNA: TGTGCCAGCAGGACAGGGGGCGCCTATGGCTACACCTTC; V gene: TRBV25-1; clone size: few; J gene: TRBJ1-2; D gene: TRBD1
CDR3 protein: CSAPVGSSYNSPLHF; CDR3 DNA: TGCAGTGCCCCAGTGGGAAGCTCCTATAATTCACCCCTCCACTTT; V gene: TRBV20-1; clone size: few; J gene: TRBJ1-6; D gene: NA
CDR3 protein: CASSIGWLAVNNEQFF; CDR3 DNA: TGTGCCAGTAGTATAGGTTGGCTAGCAGTTAACAATGAGCAGTTCTTC; V gene: TRBV19; clone size: few; J gene: TRBJ2-1; D gene: NA
CDR3 protein: CATWSSLTGELFF; CDR3 DNA: TGTGCCACCTGGAGCTCCCTCACCGGGGAGCTGTTTTTT; V gene: TRBV24-1; clone size: few; J gene: TRBJ2-2; D gene: NA
CDR3 protein: CASSFTGDNQPQHF; CDR3 DNA: TGTGCCAGCAGCTTTACCGGGGACAATCAGCCCCAGCATTTT; V gene: TRBV7-9; clone size: NA; J gene: TRBJ1-5; D gene: NA
CDR3 protein: CAWSHRDRDIGELFF; CDR3 DNA: TGTGCCTGGAGCCACCGGGACAGGGACATCGGGGAGCTGTTTTTT; V gene: TRBV30; clone size: NA; J gene: TRBJ2-2; D gene: TRBD1
CDR3 protein: CSAWDNNQPQHF; CDR3 DNA: TGCAGTGCCTGGGACAACAATCAGCCCCAGCATTTT; V gene: TRBV20-1; clone size: NA; J gene: TRBJ1-5; D gene: NA
CDR3 protein: CASSAGTGGDNQPQHF; CDR3 DNA: TGTGCCAGCAGCGCCGGGACAGGGGGCGACAATCAGCCCCAGCATTTT; V gene: TRBV7-8; clone size: few; J gene: TRBJ1-5; D gene: TRBD1
CDR3 protein: CASSLGFTSSGANVLTF; CDR3 DNA: TGTGCCAGCAGCTTAGGGTTTACTAGCTCTGGGGCCAACGTCCTGACTTTC; V gene: TRBV11-2; clone size: NA; J gene: TRBJ2-6; D gene: NA
CDR3 protein: CASSHGDRHNSPLHF; CDR3 DNA: TGTGCCAGCAGCCACGGGGACCGGCACAATTCACCCCTCCACTTT; V gene: TRBV7-9; clone size: few; J gene: TRBJ1-6; D gene: NA
CDR3 protein: CASSKSGAGDYGYTF; CDR3 DNA: TGTGCCAGCAGCAAATCAGGGGCCGGGGACTATGGCTACACCTTC; V gene: TRBV7-9; clone size: few; J gene: TRBJ1-2; D gene: NA
CDR3 protein: CASSQDRLATTDTQYF; CDR3 DNA: TGTGCCAGCAGCCAAGATCGGCTAGCAACCACAGATACGCAGTATTTT; V gene: TRBV4-2; clone size: few; J gene: TRBJ2-3; D gene: NA
CDR3 protein: CASSSTTAQETQYF; CDR3 DNA: TGCGCCAGCAGCTCGACTACTGCCCAAGAGACCCAGTACTTC; V gene: TRBV5-1; clone size: few; J gene: TRBJ2-5; D gene: NA
CDR3 protein: CASRHRVGENQPQHF; CDR3 DNA: TGTGCCAGCAGGCACAGGGTCGGGGAAAATCAGCCCCAGCATTTT; V gene: TRBV2; clone size: NA; J gene: TRBJ1-5; D gene: NA
CDR3 protein: CASSNRDRDYNEQFF; CDR3 DNA: TGTGCCAGCAGCAACCGGGACAGGGACTACAATGAGCAGTTCTTC; V gene: TRBV4-2; clone size: NA; J gene: TRBJ2-1; D gene: TRBD1
CDR3 protein: CASSFTGQGPGNTIYF; CDR3 DNA: TGTGCCAGCAGTTTCACGGGACAGGGGCCCGGAAACACCATATATTTT; V gene: TRBV6-5; clone size: NA; J gene: TRBJ1-3; D gene: TRBD1
CDR3 protein: CSVGVRTTDTQYF; CDR3 DNA: TGCAGCGTTGGTGTGAGGACTACAGATACGCAGTATTTT; V gene: TRBV29-1; clone size: NA; J gene: TRBJ2-3; D gene: NA
CDR3 protein: CSARPRDSYNSPLHF; CDR3 DNA: TGCAGTGCTAGACCTCGGGACAGCTATAATTCACCCCTCCACTTT; V gene: TRBV20-1; clone size: few; J gene: TRBJ1-6; D gene: TRBD1
CDR3 protein: CASSIVDHGANVLTF; CDR3 DNA: TGTGCCAGTAGTATAGTAGATCATGGGGCCAACGTCCTGACTTTC; V gene: TRBV19; clone size: NA; J gene: TRBJ2-6; D gene: NA
CDR3 protein: CSAPTWEETQYF; CDR3 DNA: TGCAGTGCTCCCACATGGGAAGAGACCCAGTACTTC; V gene: TRBV20-1; clone size: NA; J gene: TRBJ2-5; D gene: NA
CDR3 protein: CASGREVNTGAFF; CDR3 DNA: TGTGCCAGCGGCCGGGAGGTAAACACTGGAGCTTTCTTT; V gene: TRBV2; clone size: NA; J gene: TRBJ1-1; D gene: NA
CDR3 protein: CASSQGAYAGEETQYF; CDR3 DNA: TGTGCCAGCAGCCAAGGAGCTTACGCGGGAGAGGAGACCCAGTACTTC; V gene: TRBV3-1; clone size: NA; J gene: TRBJ2-5; D gene: TRBD2
CDR3 protein: CASSLGAQSSYEQYF; CDR3 DNA: TGCGCCAGCAGCTTGGGTGCACAGAGCTCCTACGAGCAGTACTTC; V gene: TRBV5-1; clone size: NA; J gene: TRBJ2-7; D gene: NA
CDR3 protein: CASSPRQTSEQYF; CDR3 DNA: TGTGCCAGCAGCCCCCGACAGACTAGTGAGCAGTACTTC; V gene: TRBV12-3/TRBV12-4; clone size: NA; J gene: TRBJ2-7; D gene: NA
CDR3 protein: CSTSTGTSNEKLFF; CDR3 DNA: TGCAGTACCTCAACTGGGACATCTAATGAAAAACTGTTTTTT; V gene: TRBV20-1; clone size: NA; J gene: TRBJ1-4; D gene: NA
CDR3 protein: CASSQGGGIDTQYF; CDR3 DNA: TGCGCCAGCAGCCAAGGGGGCGGGATAGATACGCAGTATTTT; V gene: TRBV4-1; clone size: NA; J gene: TRBJ2-3; D gene: NA